This T cell receptor (beta chain) is drawn from a study of OX40 agonist ivuxolimab in advanced cancers. General notes on the study: Ivuxolimab was a fully human IgG2 agonistic monoclonal antibody targeting the costimulatory receptor OX40 (CD134). Among the roughly 50 dose-escalation patients, around 19 had hepatocellular carcinoma, approximately 15 melanoma, 9 renal cell carcinoma and 9 head and neck cancer. Prior anti-PD-1, anti-PD-L1 or anti-CTLA-4 therapy was permitted, and 40% to 50% of dose-escalation patients had received checkpoint inhibitors. In the dose-escalation cohort, 75% to 85% of patients were male, and the mean age was 60 years with a range of roughly 23 to 79. Intravenous ivuxolimab was administered to patients every 2 weeks at six dose levels: 0.01, 0.1, 0.3, 1.5, 3 and 10 mg/kg. The paper reports the monotherapy dose-escalation portion (N of about 47 patients) of the phase I ivuxolimab trial. The purpose of peripheral TCRbeta sequencing was to test whether ivuxolimab changed TCR sequence diversity and led to clonal T-cell expansion. Three dose-escalation patients achieved partial responses, one with hepatocellular carcinoma and two with cutaneous melanoma. The paper as a whole reports these results and caveats: Clonal expansion of both CD4+ and CD8+ blood T cells was observed from baseline to week 6 at doses 0.1 to 3.0 mg/kg. In partial responders in the 0.1-3.0 mg/kg groups, normalized peripheral clonal expansion was found to be among the lowest, especially among CD8+ T cells. Which antigens the clonally expanded peripheral T cells were specific for was not determined. Low levels of normalized T-cell clonal expansion were also seen in some patients who did not respond. On average, CD8+ T cells showed more expanded clones than CD4+ T cells after ivuxolimab.

Genomic DNA was extracted from sorted cells for sequencing of the TCRbeta CDR3 region. TCRbeta CDR3 regions were sequenced using the immunoSEQ Assay. TCRdb retrieved this table from immuneACCESS and kept in-frame rearrangements only. Not all clones are present; in checked studies, unresolved V genes account for under half, and no reason is known for the remainder. The sample contains 55,000 to 70,000 clones, over 70% of them found a single time. Clones ranked in the top ten supply roughly 2% of the sample. As for this clone: Its antigen target is currently unknown. Base qualities were left out, and no much larger clone turns up one base away.

Counted from cysteine to phenylalanine, this CDR3 has 19 amino acids. Only the CDR3 DNA stays, 57 bases, in frame from base 1. V is reduced by 6 bases and J by 1 base, leaving a spacing of 25 bases between them. The germline V gene specifies MDHEN as CDR1 and SYDVKM as CDR2. The trial excluded patients who had a history of autoimmune disease or were on systemic immunosuppression. Peripheral blood for TCR sequencing was collected from all dose cohorts at baseline, on cycle 4 day 1, and on cycle 7 day 1. The samples were taken from a phase I, first-in-human, multicenter, open-label dose-escalation trial of ivuxolimab. Adults with locally advanced or metastatic head and neck squamous cell, hepatocellular, melanoma or renal cell carcinoma were enrolled in the trial. Before TCR sequencing, CD4+ T cells and CD8+ T cells from peripheral blood were sorted into separate populations.

This TCR came from an adult with an advanced solid tumor such as melanoma, head and neck, liver or kidney cancer. Sequenced here: CD4+ or CD8+ T cells sorted from blood, sampled in a trial of the OX40 agonist ivuxolimab. The chain joins TRBV28 to TRBJ1-5, with the D gene not clear enough to name. The DNA is TGTGCCAGCAGCCCCCTGAGTATCAGGCTCCGGGTGAGCAATCAGCCCCAGCATTTT. It specifies CASSPLSIRLRVSNQPQHF.